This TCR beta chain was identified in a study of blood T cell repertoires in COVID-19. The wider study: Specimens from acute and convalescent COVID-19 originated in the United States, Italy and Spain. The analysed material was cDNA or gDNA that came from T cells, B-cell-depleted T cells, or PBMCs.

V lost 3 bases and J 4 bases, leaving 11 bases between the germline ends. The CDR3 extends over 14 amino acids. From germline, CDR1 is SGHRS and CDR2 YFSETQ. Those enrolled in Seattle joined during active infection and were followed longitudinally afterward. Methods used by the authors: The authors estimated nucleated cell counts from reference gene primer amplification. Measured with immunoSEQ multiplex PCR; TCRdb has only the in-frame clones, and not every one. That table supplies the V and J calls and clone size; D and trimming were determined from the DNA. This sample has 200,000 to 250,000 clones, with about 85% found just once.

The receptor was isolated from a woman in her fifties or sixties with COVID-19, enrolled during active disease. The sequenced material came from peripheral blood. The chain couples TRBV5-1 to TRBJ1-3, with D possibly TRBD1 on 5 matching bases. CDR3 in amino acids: CASSSQGGGNTIYF. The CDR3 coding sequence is TGCGCCAGCAGCTCTCAGGGCGGAGGAAACACCATATATTTT.